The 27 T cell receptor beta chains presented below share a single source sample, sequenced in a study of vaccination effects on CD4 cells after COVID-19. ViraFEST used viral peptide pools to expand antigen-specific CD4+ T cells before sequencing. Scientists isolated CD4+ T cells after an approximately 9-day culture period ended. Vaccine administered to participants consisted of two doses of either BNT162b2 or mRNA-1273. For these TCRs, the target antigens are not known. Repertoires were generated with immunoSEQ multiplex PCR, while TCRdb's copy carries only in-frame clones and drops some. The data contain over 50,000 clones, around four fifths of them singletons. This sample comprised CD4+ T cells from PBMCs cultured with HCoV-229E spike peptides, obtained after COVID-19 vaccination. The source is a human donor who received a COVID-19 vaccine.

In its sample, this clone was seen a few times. In nucleotides, the CDR3 is TGTGCCAGCAGTCGGAACGGGGTCGGGACTGAAGCTTTCTTT. Translation gives CASSRNGVGTEAFF. The V call is TRBV3-1 (or the pseudogene TRBV3-2), the J call TRBJ1-1; no clear D. The CDR3 spans 14 residues. V shed 6 bases and J shed 5 bases, with 16 bases lying between them. In germline, CDR1 is LGHDT, CDR2 YNNKEL (reference sequence).

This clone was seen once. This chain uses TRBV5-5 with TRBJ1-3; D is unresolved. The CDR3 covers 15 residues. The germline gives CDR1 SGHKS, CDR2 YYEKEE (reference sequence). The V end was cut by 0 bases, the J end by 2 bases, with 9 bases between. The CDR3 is CASSLAGNPGNTIYF. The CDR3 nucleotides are TGTGCCAGCAGCTTGGCCGGGAACCCTGGAAACACCATATATTTT.

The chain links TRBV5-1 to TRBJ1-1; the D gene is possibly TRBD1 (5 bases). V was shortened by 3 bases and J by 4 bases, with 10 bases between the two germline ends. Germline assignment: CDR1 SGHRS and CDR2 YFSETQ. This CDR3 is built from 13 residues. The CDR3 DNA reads TGCGCCAGCAGCTCAGAGGGGATCACTGAAGCTTTCTTT. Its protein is CASSSEGITEAFF.

The CDR3 nucleotides are TGTGCCAGCAGCTTGGGGGGGGACCCCTATAATTCACCCCTCCACTTT. Its translation is CASSLGGDPYNSPLHF. The V gene is TRBV5-5, the J gene TRBJ1-6, with D possibly being TRBD1 (5 bases). CDR1 SGHKS and CDR2 YYEKEE come from the germline V gene (reference sequence). The CDR3 runs to 16 residues. V lost 0 bases and J lost 2, with 9 bases in between.

The CDR3 spells CASSPRAGRDEQFF. CDR3 DNA: TGTGCCAGCAGCCCCCGGGCAGGACGGGATGAGCAGTTCTTC. The V call is TRBV6-2 or TRBV6-3, the J call TRBJ2-1, with D unresolved. Germline-derived CDR1 and CDR2 are MNHEY and SVGEGT. With 6 bases removed from V and 8 bases from J, the gap between germline ends came to 17 bases. The CDR3 has 14 amino acids.

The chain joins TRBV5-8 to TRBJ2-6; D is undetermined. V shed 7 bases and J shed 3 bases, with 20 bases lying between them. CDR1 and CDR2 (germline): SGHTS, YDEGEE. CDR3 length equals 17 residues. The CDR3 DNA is TGTGCCAGCGATCTTGGACGGACCCTGGTTGGGGCCAACGTCCTGACTTTC. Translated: CASDLGRTLVGANVLTF.

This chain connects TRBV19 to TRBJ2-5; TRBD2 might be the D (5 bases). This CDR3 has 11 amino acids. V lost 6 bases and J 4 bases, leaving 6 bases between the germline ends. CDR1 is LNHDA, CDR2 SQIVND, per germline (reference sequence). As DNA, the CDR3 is TGTGCCAGTAGAGGAGGAGAGACCCAGTACTTC. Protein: CASRGGETQYF.

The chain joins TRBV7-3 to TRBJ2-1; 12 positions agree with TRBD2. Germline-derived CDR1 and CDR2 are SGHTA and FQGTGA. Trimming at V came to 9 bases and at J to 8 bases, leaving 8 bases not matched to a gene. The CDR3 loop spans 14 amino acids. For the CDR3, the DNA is TGTGCCAGTTCCCTAGCGGGGGGGACATATGAGCAGTTCTTC. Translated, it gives CASSLAGGTYEQFF.

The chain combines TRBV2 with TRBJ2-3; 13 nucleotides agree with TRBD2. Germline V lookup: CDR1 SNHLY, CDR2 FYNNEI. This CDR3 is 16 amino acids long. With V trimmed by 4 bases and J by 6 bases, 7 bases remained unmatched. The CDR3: CASSGEGTSGADTQYF. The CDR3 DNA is TGTGCCAGCAGTGGGGAGGGGACTAGCGGGGCGGATACGCAGTATTTT.

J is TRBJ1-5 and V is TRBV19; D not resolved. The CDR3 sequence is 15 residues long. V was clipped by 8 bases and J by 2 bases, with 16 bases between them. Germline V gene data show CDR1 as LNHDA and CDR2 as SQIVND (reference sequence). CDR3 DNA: TGTGCCAGTCTTAACGCTGGGTCAGGCAATCAGCCCCAGCATTTT. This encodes CASLNAGSGNQPQHF.

CDR3: CASSQDLVQTQYF. Here the CDR3 DNA reads TGTGCCAGCAGCCAAGATCTTGTACAGACCCAGTACTTC. The V and J genes are TRBV3-1 (or the pseudogene TRBV3-2) and TRBJ2-5; unclear D gene. Trimming took 0 bases from V and 6 from J, leaving 8 bases between them. The CDR3 is 13 residues long. The germline CDR1 and CDR2 sequences are LGHDT and YNNKEL (reference sequence).

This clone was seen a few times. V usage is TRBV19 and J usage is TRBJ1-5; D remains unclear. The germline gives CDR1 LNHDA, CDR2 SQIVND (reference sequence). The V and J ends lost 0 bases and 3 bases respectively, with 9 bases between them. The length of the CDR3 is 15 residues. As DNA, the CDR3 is TGTGCCAGTAGTATAGATCGATCAGCCAATCAGCCCCAGCATTTT. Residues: CASSIDRSANQPQHF.

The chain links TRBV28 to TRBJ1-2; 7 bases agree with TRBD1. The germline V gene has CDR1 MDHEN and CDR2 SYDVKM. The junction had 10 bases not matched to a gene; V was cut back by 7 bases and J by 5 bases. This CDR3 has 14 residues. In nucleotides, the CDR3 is TGTGCCAGCACCCTACAGGGGCTTGGATATGGCTACACCTTC. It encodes CASTLQGLGYGYTF.

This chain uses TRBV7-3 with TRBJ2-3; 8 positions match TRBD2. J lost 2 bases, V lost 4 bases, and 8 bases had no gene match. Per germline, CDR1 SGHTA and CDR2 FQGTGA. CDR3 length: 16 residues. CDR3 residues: CASSSLGGGFTDTQYF. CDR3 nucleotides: TGTGCCAGCAGCTCCCTTGGCGGGGGGTTCACAGATACGCAGTATTTT.

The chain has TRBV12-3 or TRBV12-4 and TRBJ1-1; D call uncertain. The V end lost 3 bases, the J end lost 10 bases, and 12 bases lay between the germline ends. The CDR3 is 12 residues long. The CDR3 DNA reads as TGTGCCAGCAGTTTGGGAGCGTGGGCAGCTTTCTTT. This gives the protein CASSLGAWAAFF.

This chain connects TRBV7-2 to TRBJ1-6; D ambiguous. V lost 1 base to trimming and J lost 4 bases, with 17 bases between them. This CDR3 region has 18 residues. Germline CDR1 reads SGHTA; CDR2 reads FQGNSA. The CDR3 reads CASSLGAAVTLYNSPLHF. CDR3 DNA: TGTGCCAGCAGCTTAGGGGCAGCCGTAACCCTTTATAATTCACCCCTCCACTTT.

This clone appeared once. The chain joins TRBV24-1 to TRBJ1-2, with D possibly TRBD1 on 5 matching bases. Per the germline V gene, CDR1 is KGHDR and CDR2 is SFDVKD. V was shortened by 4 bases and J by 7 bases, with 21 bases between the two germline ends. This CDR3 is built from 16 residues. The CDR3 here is CATSDPTRGGAGGYTF. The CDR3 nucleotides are TGTGCCACCAGTGACCCCACGCGTGGGGGAGCCGGTGGCTACACCTTC.

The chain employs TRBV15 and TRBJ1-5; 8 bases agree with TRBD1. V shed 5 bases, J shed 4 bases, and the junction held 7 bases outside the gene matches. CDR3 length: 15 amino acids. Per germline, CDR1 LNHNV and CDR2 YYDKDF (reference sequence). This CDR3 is CATSLDRGGNQPQHF. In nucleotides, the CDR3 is TGTGCCACCAGCCTTGACAGGGGCGGGAATCAGCCCCAGCATTTT. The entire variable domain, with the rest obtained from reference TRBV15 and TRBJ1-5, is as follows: DAMVIQNPRYQVTQFGKPVTLSCSQTLNHNVMYWYQQKSSQAPKLLFHYYDKDFNNEADTPDNFQSRRPNTSFCFLDIRSPGLGDTAMYLCATSLDRGGNQPQHFGDGTRLSIL.

DNA of the CDR3: TGCGCCAGCAGCTTGGTGGCAGGGAGTGAAAAACTGTTTTTT. Translating it yields CASSLVAGSEKLFF. The V call is TRBV5-1, the J call TRBJ1-4; D might be TRBD1 (5 bases). Looked up from germline, CDR1 is SGHRS and CDR2 is YFSETQ. V was clipped by 0 bases and J by 7 bases, with 10 bases between them. This CDR3 region has 14 residues.

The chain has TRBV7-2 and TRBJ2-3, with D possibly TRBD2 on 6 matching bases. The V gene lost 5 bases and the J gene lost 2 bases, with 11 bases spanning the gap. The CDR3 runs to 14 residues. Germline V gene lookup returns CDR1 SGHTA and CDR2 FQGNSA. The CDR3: CASSAGLSTDTQYF. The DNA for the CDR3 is TGTGCCAGCAGCGCGGGACTCTCCACAGATACGCAGTATTTT.

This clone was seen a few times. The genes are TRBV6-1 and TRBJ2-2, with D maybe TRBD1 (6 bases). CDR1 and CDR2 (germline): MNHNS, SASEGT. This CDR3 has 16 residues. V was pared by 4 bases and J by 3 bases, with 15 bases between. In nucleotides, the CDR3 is TGTGCCAGCAGTGCTTACTGGGGGCGGGACACCGGGGAGCTGTTTTTT. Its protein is CASSAYWGRDTGELFF.

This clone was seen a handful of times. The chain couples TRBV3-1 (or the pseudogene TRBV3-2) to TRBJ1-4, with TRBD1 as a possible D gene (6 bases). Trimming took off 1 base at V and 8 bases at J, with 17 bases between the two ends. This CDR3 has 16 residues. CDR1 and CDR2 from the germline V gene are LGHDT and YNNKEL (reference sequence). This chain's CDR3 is CASSQGPSRGGEKLFF. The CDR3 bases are TGTGCCAGCAGCCAAGGCCCAAGCAGGGGAGGCGAAAAACTGTTTTTT.

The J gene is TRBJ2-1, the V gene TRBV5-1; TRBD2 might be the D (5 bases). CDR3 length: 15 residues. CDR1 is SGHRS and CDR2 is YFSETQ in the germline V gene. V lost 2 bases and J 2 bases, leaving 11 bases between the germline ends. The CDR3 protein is CASSFDAGTYNEQFF. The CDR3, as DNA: TGCGCCAGCAGCTTCGATGCGGGCACCTACAATGAGCAGTTCTTC. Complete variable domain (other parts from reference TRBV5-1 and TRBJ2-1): KAGVTQTPRYLIKTRGQQVTLSCSPISGHRSVSWYQQTPGQGLQFLFEYFSETQRNKGNFPGRFSGRQFSNSRSEMNVSTLELGDSALYLCASSFDAGTYNEQFFGPGTRLTVL.

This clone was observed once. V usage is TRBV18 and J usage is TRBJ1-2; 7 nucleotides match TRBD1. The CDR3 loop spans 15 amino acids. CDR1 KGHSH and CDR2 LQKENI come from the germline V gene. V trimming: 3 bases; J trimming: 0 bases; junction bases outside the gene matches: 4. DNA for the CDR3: TGTGCCAGCTCACCGGACAGGATCTCTAACTATGGCTACACCTTC. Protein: CASSPDRISNYGYTF.

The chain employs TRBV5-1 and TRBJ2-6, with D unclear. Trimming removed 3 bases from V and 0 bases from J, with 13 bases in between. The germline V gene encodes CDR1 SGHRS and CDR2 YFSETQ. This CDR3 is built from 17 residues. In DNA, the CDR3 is TGCGCCAGCAGCTCCCGGATGGGGTTCTCTGGGGCCAACGTCCTGACTTTC. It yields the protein CASSSRMGFSGANVLTF.

CDR3 in amino acids: CASSFRGGYTF. In DNA form, the CDR3 reads TGTGCCAGCAGTTTCAGGGGCGGCTACACCTTC. This chain connects TRBV12-3 or TRBV12-4 to TRBJ1-2, with D possibly being TRBD1 (6 bases). The CDR3 length is 11 residues. Trimming cost V 3 bases and J 8 bases, with 7 bases left between them.

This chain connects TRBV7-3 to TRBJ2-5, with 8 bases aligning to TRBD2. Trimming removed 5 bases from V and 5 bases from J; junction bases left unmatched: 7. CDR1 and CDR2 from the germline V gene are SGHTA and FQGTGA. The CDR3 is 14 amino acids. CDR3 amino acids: CASSPGLAVETQYF. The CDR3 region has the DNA TGTGCCAGCAGCCCAGGACTAGCAGTGGAGACCCAGTACTTC.